These 2 T cell receptor beta chains share one sample of origin, sequenced in a study of blood T cell repertoires in COVID-19. Some clones are missing from TCRdb's copy, which holds only in-frame ones; the method was immunoSEQ multiplex PCR. The sample contains 150,000 to 200,000 clones, 78% of which appear only once. The sequencing input was peripheral blood. These receptor sequences come from a woman older than 75 with active or convalescent COVID-19.

The chain is built from TRBV6-1 and TRBJ1-2; tentative D call: TRBD1 (6 bases). This CDR3 is 16 amino acids long. Deletions cut 1 base from V and 7 bases from J, with 19 bases between. Germline CDR1 reads MNHNS; CDR2 reads SASEGT. As DNA, the CDR3 is TGTGCCAGCAGTGAAGGTTGGGCGCAGGGGCAAAGTGGCTACACCTTC. Translating gives CASSEGWAQGQSGYTF.

This chain joins TRBV4-3 and TRBJ1-1; 9 bases match TRBD1. In germline, CDR1 is LGHNA, CDR2 YSLEER. This CDR3 region has 15 residues. V was pared by 0 bases and J by 5 bases, with 4 bases of the junction left unmatched. CDR3 loop: CASSQEQGAGTEAFF. Here the CDR3 DNA reads TGCGCCAGCAGCCAAGAACAGGGGGCAGGGACTGAAGCTTTCTTT.